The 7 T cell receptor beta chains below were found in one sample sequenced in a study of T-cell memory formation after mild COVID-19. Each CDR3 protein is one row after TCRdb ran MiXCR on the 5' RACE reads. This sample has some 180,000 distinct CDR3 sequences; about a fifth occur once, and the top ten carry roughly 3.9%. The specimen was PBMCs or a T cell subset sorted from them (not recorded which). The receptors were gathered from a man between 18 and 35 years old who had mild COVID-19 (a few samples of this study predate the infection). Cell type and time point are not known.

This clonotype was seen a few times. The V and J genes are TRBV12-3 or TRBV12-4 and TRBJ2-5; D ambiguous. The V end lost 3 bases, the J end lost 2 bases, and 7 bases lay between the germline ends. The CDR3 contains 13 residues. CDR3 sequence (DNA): TGTGCCAGCAGTTTTCAGCAACAAGAGACCCAGTACTTC. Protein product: CASSFQQQETQYF.

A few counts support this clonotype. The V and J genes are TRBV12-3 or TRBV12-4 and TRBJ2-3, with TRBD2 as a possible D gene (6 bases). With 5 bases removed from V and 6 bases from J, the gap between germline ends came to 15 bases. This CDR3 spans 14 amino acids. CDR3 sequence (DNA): TGTGCCAGCAGTCCAGGGACTGGGGAGGATACGCAGTATTTT. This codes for CASSPGTGEDTQYF.

CDR3 amino acids: CASSPRGRAEEAFF. The DNA for the CDR3 is TGTGCCAGCAGCCCCAGAGGTAGGGCAGAAGAAGCTTTCTTT. The chain carries TRBV7-8 and TRBJ1-1; D is unresolved. V lost 5 bases and J lost 8, with 18 bases in between. The CDR3 has 14 residues. Germline-derived CDR1 and CDR2 are SGHVS and FQNEAQ.

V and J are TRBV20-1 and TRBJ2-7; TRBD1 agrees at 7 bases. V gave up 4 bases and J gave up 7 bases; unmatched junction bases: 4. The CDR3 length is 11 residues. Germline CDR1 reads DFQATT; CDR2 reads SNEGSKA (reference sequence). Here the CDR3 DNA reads TGCAGTGCTATGGACAGGCGTGAGCAGTACTTC. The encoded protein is CSAMDRREQYF.

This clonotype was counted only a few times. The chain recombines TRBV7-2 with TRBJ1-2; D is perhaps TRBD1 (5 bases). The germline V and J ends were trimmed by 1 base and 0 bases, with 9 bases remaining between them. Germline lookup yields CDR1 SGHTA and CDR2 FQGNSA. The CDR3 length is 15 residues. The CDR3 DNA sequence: TGTGCCAGCAGCTTAGTGCAGGGAGCTAACTATGGCTACACCTTC. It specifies CASSLVQGANYGYTF.

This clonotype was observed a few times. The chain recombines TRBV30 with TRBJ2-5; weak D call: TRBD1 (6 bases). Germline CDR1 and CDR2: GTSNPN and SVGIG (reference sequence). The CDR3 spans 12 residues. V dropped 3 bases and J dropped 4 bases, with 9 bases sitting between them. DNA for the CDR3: TGTGCCTGGAGGAAACAGGGAGAGACCCAGTACTTC. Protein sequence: CAWRKQGETQYF.

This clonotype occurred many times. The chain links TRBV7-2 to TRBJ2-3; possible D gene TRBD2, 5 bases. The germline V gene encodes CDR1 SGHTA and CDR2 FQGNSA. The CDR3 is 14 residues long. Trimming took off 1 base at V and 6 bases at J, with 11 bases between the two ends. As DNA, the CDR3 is TGTGCCAGCAGCTTAGGCGGGCTGCGGGATACGCAGTATTTT. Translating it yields CASSLGGLRDTQYF.